The 8 T cell receptor beta chains in this list originate from one sample, sequenced in a study of T-cell memory formation after mild COVID-19. MiXCR, applied by TCRdb to the 5' RACE reads, yields one record per CDR3 protein. The sample has over 350,000 distinct CDR3 sequences, approximately 25% seen once; the top ten hold 8.5% to 10%. The specimen sequenced was PBMCs or a T cell subset sorted from them (not recorded which). These receptors all come from an adult woman who had mild COVID-19 (a few samples of this study predate the infection). Cell type and time point are not known.

The rearrangement uses TRBV15 and TRBJ2-2; D assignment may be TRBD1 or TRBD2 (6 bases each). The length of the CDR3 is 16 residues. Germline V gives CDR1 LNHNV, CDR2 YYDKDF (reference sequence). Trimming pared 0 bases from V and 4 bases from J, leaving 12 bases between. The CDR3 here is CATSRDSGAPTGELFF. The DNA for the CDR3 is TGTGCCACCAGCAGAGATTCGGGGGCGCCCACCGGGGAGCTGTTTTTT. Looking up the rest from reference TRBV15 and TRBJ2-2 gives the full variable domain: DAMVIQNPRYQVTQFGKPVTLSCSQTLNHNVMYWYQQKSSQAPKLLFHYYDKDFNNEADTPDNFQSRRPNTSFCFLDIRSPGLGDTAMYLCATSRDSGAPTGELFFGEGSRLTVL.

The rearrangement uses TRBV30 and TRBJ1-5; 7 bases fit TRBD1. Trimming took 1 base from V and 6 from J; bases not matched to a gene: 6. Germline CDR1 and CDR2: GTSNPN and SVGIG (reference sequence). This CDR3 is built from 14 residues. The CDR3 DNA reads TGTGCCTGGAGTGGGGGGCAGGGGGGTCAGCCCCAGCATTTT. It is translated as CAWSGGQGGQPQHF.

In its sample, this clonotype was seen many times. This chain links TRBV12-3 or TRBV12-4 with TRBJ2-5; 7 bases fit TRBD1. The CDR3 has 13 residues. J lost 1 base, V lost 6 bases, and 2 bases had no gene match. The CDR3: CASSGTAQETQYF. CDR3 in DNA: TGTGCCAGCAGCGGGACAGCCCAAGAGACCCAGTACTTC.

This clonotype was recorded at least ten times. The J gene is TRBJ2-3, the V gene TRBV20-1, with no clear D. Germline CDR1 is DFQATT and CDR2 is SNEGSKA (reference sequence). The CDR3 length is 12 residues. V gave up 1 base and J gave up 4 bases, with 6 bases separating them. CDR3 bases: TGCAGTGCTAGAGGATTAGCAGATACGCAGTATTTT. It codes for CSARGLADTQYF.

The chain links TRBV11-2 to TRBJ2-5; D may be TRBD2 (7 bases). V was cut by 0 bases and J by 6 bases, with 14 bases left in between. CDR1 SGHAT and CDR2 FQNNGV come from the germline V gene. This CDR3 is 15 amino acids long. The CDR3 nucleotides are TGTGCCAGCAGCTTAGACGGGGGGCCAGGAAAGACCCAGTACTTC. This encodes CASSLDGGPGKTQYF.

The J gene is TRBJ2-5, the V gene TRBV7-2; 7 bases map to TRBD2. This CDR3 has 17 residues. The ends lost 5 bases at V and 2 bases at J; junction bases unmatched: 14. Germline CDR1 and CDR2: SGHTA and FQGNSA. CDR3 sequence (DNA): TGTGCCAGCAGCCGATATCGGGCGGCGCGGGAGCAAGAGACCCAGTACTTC. Its protein product is CASSRYRAAREQETQYF.

The table lists this clonotype with a few counts. The CDR3 here is CASSVGGRASETQYF. The CDR3 DNA reads TGTGCCAGCAGCGTAGGTGGGAGGGCCTCAGAGACCCAGTACTTC. The chain links TRBV9 to TRBJ2-5, with 7 nucleotides matching TRBD2. The germline V gene encodes CDR1 SGDLS and CDR2 YYNGEE. V shed 0 bases and J 4 bases; nucleotides not matched to a gene: 6. CDR3 size: 15 residues.

This clonotype appeared a few times. The chain uses TRBV9 and TRBJ2-1, with TRBD2 matching 8 bases. CDR1 is SGDLS, CDR2 YYNGEE, per germline. The CDR3 consists of 16 residues. Trimming at V came to 5 bases and at J to 7 bases, leaving 14 bases not matched to a gene. Here the CDR3 reads CASSPYSGTKGNEQFF. The CDR3 coding sequence is TGTGCCAGCAGTCCCTATAGCGGGACTAAGGGAAATGAGCAGTTCTTC.